This T cell receptor (beta chain) appears in the sequencing data of a study of T cell repertoires in cytomegalovirus infection. Study at large: Evidence of both CMV infection and a matching HLA type came from public TCR beta signatures. Study results and caveats: Predominance within the ex vivo response was attributable to HLA-C-restricted CMV-specific TCR beta clonotypes.

At least ten counts were recorded for this clonotype. The antigen is undetermined. The V gene end was trimmed by 5 bases and the J gene end by 0 bases; junction bases not matched to a gene: 7. The germline gives CDR1 SGHTA, CDR2 FQGNSA. The CDR3 has 16 amino acids. A single record per CDR3 protein comes from TCRdb applying MiXCR to the reads. The sample yields approximately 490,000 distinct CDR3 sequences, about 11% seen once. This chain connects TRBV7-2 to TRBJ1-1; 9 bases line up with TRBD1. The source of this sequence is a human donor in good health (CMV status not recorded). Some clones in this sample may be carry-over from other donors' samples. Sample: PBMCs. The chain's CDR3 is CASSGTGFNLNTEAFF. As DNA, the CDR3 is TGTGCCAGCAGCGGGACAGGGTTCAACTTGAACACTGAAGCTTTCTTT.